The 20 T cell receptor beta chains given below trace back to one sample, sequenced in a study of OX40 agonist ivuxolimab in advanced cancers. Data came from immunoSEQ multiplex PCR; TCRdb stores just in-frame clones and leaves some out. The sample lists 69,000 or so clones; over 75% were seen once. The material was CD4+ or CD8+ T cells sorted from blood, obtained in a trial of the OX40 agonist ivuxolimab. These receptors originate from an adult with an advanced solid tumor such as melanoma, head and neck, liver or kidney cancer.

V is TRBV4-1 and J is TRBJ1-1; the D gene is possibly TRBD1 (6 bases). The length of the CDR3 is 15 residues. V was cut by 4 bases and J by 3 bases, with 15 bases left in between. The germline CDR1 and CDR2 sequences are MGHRA and YSYEKL. The CDR3 sequence: CASSPGQFVDTEAFF. Here the CDR3 DNA reads TGCGCCAGCAGCCCAGGACAGTTTGTGGACACTGAAGCTTTCTTT.

The chain employs TRBV5-1 and TRBJ2-1, with TRBD2 identical over 9 bases. Germline V gene sequence: CDR1 SGHRS, CDR2 YFSETQ. J gave up 12 bases and V 3 bases, and 10 bases lay outside the gene matches. This CDR3 is 14 amino acids long. CDR3: CASSSEPGLAPQFF. The CDR3 region has the DNA TGCGCCAGCAGCTCCGAACCTGGACTAGCGCCGCAGTTCTTC.

The rearrangement links TRBV5-1 to TRBJ1-2; D is unresolved. Germline V gene data show CDR1 as SGHRS and CDR2 as YFSETQ. The CDR3 length is 14 residues. Trimming shortened V by 0 bases and J by 5 bases, and 11 bases separated the two germline ends. The CDR3 here is CASSLEAGGYGYTF. The CDR3 DNA follows: TGCGCCAGCAGCTTGGAGGCGGGAGGGTATGGCTACACCTTC.

The chain recombines TRBV30 with TRBJ2-5; 7 positions agree with TRBD2. The DNA end is more similar to TRBJ2-7, so the J call may be wrong. The CDR3 runs 13 residues. CDR1 and CDR2 (germline): GTSNPN, SVGIG (reference sequence). CDR3 residues: CAWTPGRNYEQYF. The CDR3 DNA is TGTGCCTGGACCCCCGGGAGGAACTACGAGCAGTACTTC.

The chain employs TRBV4-2 and TRBJ2-3; a weak D match, TRBD1 (6 bases). Germline CDR1 LGHNA, CDR2 YNFKEQ. The CDR3 spans 14 residues. V was shortened by 7 bases and J by 2 bases, with 13 bases between the two germline ends. The CDR3: CASTPGANTDTQYF. DNA for the CDR3: TGTGCCAGCACGCCAGGGGCTAACACAGATACGCAGTATTTT.

The DNA of the CDR3 is TGTGCCAGCAGCAAAGCTCGACTAGCGGCTTACAATGAGCAGTTCTTC. Translating it yields CASSKARLAAYNEQFF. The chain employs TRBV7-8 and TRBJ2-1; 9 bases match TRBD2. V was clipped by 5 bases and J by 4 bases; unmatched bases: 9. This CDR3 is built from 16 residues. Germline CDR1 and CDR2: SGHVS and FQNEAQ.

This chain joins TRBV18 and TRBJ1-1; 12 nucleotides line up with TRBD1. CDR3 length: 17 amino acids. The ends lost 4 bases at V and 0 bases at J; junction bases unmatched: 6. The germline CDR1 and CDR2 sequences are KGHSH and LQKENI. CDR3 sequence: CASSLGTGGHMNTEAFF. CDR3 DNA: TGTGCCAGCTCACTCGGGACAGGGGGCCATATGAACACTGAAGCTTTCTTT.

This CDR3 reads CASSRRDRGLYEQYF. CDR3 coding DNA: TGTGCCAGCAGCCGCCGGGACAGGGGTTTATACGAGCAGTACTTC. The V gene is TRBV7-8, the J gene TRBJ2-7; 10 bases fit TRBD1. The length of the CDR3 is 15 residues. After removal of 5 bases from V and 4 bases from J, the junction contained 8 bases not matched to a gene. Germline CDR1 is SGHVS and CDR2 is FQNEAQ.

This clone was observed a few times. The chain uses TRBV7-8 and TRBJ1-1; possible D gene TRBD1, 6 bases. V lost 1 base to trimming and J lost 11 bases, with 17 bases between them. This CDR3 has 14 amino acids. Per the germline V gene, CDR1 is SGHVS and CDR2 is FQNEAQ. CDR3 nucleotides: TGTGCCAGCAGCTTAGGTGGGGGGGCGCAATATGCTTTCTTT. Translating gives CASSLGGGAQYAFF.

This clone was observed a few times. This chain connects TRBV7-2 to TRBJ1-6; 8 bases match TRBD1. The CDR3 length is 18 residues. Germline lookup yields CDR1 SGHTA and CDR2 FQGNSA. The V and J ends lost 2 bases and 8 bases, in that order; junction bases with no gene match: 14. The CDR3 protein is CASSLIGLTGETDSPLHF. Written as DNA, the CDR3 is TGTGCCAGCAGCTTAATCGGTTTGACAGGGGAAACGGATTCACCCCTCCACTTT.

The rearrangement joins TRBV30 to TRBJ1-6; 7 bases map to TRBD1. The CDR3 is 14 residues long. Germline trimming cut 4 bases from V and 5 bases from J; bases unmatched to any gene: 5. Germline V gives CDR1 GTSNPN, CDR2 SVGIG (reference sequence). The CDR3 protein is CAWTSGGNNSPLHF. The DNA for the CDR3 is TGTGCCTGGACCTCAGGGGGAAATAATTCACCCCTCCACTTT. Together with reference TRBV30 and TRBJ1-6, the CDR3 gives the full variable domain: SQTIHQWPATLVQPVGSPLSLECTVEGTSNPNLYWYRQAAGRGLQLLFYSVGIGQISSEVPQNLSASRPQDRQFILSSKKLLLSDSGFYLCAWTSGGNNSPLHFGNGTRLTVT.

This clone was detected a few times. The genes are TRBV9 and TRBJ1-1, with D uncertain. Germline-derived CDR1 and CDR2 are SGDLS and YYNGEE. The CDR3 runs 13 residues. V lost 1 base, J lost 1 base, and 5 bases lay in between. The CDR3 sequence is CASSVRSNTEAFF. In DNA, the CDR3 is TGTGCCAGCAGCGTAAGATCGAACACTGAAGCTTTCTTT.

The V and J genes are TRBV6-1 and TRBJ2-7; D is perhaps TRBD2 (7 bases). This CDR3 is built from 15 residues. In germline, CDR1 is MNHNS, CDR2 SASEGT. V lost 5 bases, J lost 0 bases, and 14 bases lay in between. For the CDR3, the DNA is TGTGCCAGCAGTCCTAGGGGGGGGAGCTCCTACGAGCAGTACTTC. This gives the protein CASSPRGGSSYEQYF.

The chain is built from TRBV5-1 and TRBJ2-1, with 10 bases identical to TRBD2. The ends lost 5 bases at V and 4 bases at J; junction bases unmatched: 3. The CDR3 consists of 14 residues. The germline V gene has CDR1 SGHRS and CDR2 YFSETQ. The CDR3 DNA is TGCGCCAGCAGTACTAGCGGGATTTACAATGAGCAGTTCTTC. Protein: CASSTSGIYNEQFF.

The CDR3 reads CASSLKASREQYF. The CDR3 coding sequence is TGTGCCAGCAGCTTAAAGGCCAGCAGGGAGCAGTACTTC. This chain links TRBV11-2 with TRBJ2-7; D is ambiguous. Trimming shortened V by 2 bases and J by 7 bases, and 12 bases separated the two germline ends. The germline CDR1 and CDR2 sequences are SGHAT and FQNNGV. The CDR3 length is 13 residues.

The rearrangement joins TRBV5-1 to TRBJ2-5, with D maybe TRBD1 (6 bases). The CDR3 sequence is 14 residues long. Trimming shortened V by 1 base and J by 1 base, and 8 bases separated the two germline ends. Per the germline V gene, CDR1 is SGHRS and CDR2 is YFSETQ. As DNA, the CDR3 is TGCGCCAGCAGCTTGTGGGACACCCAAGAGACCCAGTACTTC. Its protein is CASSLWDTQETQYF.

In the case of this clone: Other DNA sequences in this sample translate to the same CDR3. The chain carries TRBV19 and TRBJ1-5, with D perhaps TRBD1 (5 bases). Trimming cost V 3 bases and J 4 bases, with 10 bases left between them. Germline V CDR1 and CDR2: LNHDA, SQIVND (reference sequence). This CDR3 spans 14 amino acids. CDR3 sequence reads: CASSIGQGNQPQHF. CDR3 DNA: TGTGCCAGTAGTATCGGTCAGGGTAATCAGCCCCAGCATTTT.

V gene TRBV7-8 combines with J gene TRBJ1-2, with 7 bases identical to TRBD1. This CDR3 has 13 residues. The germline CDR1 and CDR2 sequences are SGHVS and FQNEAQ. The ends lost 6 bases at V and 2 bases at J; junction bases unmatched: 3. The CDR3 bases are TGTGCCAGCAGTACACAGGGGAACTATGGCTACACCTTC. Protein product: CASSTQGNYGYTF.

CDR3 loop: CASSLWPEALGEQFF. CDR3 bases: TGTGCCAGCAGCTTATGGCCCGAGGCCCTGGGTGAGCAGTTCTTC. The J gene is TRBJ2-1, the V gene TRBV7-2; no definite D call. CDR1 and CDR2 from the germline V gene are SGHTA and FQGNSA. Deletions cut 2 bases from V and 9 bases from J, with 17 bases between. The CDR3 has 15 residues.

The chain couples TRBV19 to TRBJ2-5; 8 bases line up with TRBD2. V lost 6 bases, J lost 10 bases, and 13 bases stayed unmatched. The CDR3 contains 14 residues. In germline, CDR1 is LNHDA, CDR2 SQIVND (reference sequence). The CDR3 DNA sequence: TGTGCCAGTAGCGGGGGGGACTACCACTCCAACCAGTACTTC. Protein: CASSGGDYHSNQYF.